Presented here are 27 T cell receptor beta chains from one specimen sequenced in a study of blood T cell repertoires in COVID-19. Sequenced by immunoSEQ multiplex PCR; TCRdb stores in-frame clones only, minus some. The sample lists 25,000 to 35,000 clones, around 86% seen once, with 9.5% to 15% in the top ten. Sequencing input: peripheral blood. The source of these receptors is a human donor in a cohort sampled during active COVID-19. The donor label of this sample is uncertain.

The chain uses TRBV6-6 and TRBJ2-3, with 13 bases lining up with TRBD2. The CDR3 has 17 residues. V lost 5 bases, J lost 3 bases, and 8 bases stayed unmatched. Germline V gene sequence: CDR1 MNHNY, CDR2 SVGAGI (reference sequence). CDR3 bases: TGTGCCAGCAGTCCGGGACTAGCGGGAATCACAACAGATACGCAGTATTTT. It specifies CASSPGLAGITTDTQYF.

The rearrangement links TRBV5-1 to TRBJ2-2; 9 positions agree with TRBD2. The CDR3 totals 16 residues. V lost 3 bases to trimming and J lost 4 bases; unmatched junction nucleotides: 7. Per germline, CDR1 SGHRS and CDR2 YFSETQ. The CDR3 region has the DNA TGCGCCAGCAGCTCCGCTAGCGGGATTGGCACCGGGGAGCTGTTTTTT. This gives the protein CASSSASGIGTGELFF.

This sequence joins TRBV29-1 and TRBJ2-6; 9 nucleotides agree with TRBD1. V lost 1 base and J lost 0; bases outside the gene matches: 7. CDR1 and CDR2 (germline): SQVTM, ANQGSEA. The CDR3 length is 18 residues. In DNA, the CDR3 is TGCAGCGTTGAAGTCTGGGACAGGGCCTCCTCTGGGGCCAACGTCCTGACTTTC. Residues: CSVEVWDRASSGANVLTF. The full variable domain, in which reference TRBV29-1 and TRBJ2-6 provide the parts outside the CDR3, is SAVISQKPSRDICQRGTSLTIQCQVDSQVTMMFWYRQQPGQSLTLIATANQGSEATYESGFVIDKFPISRPNLTFSTLTVSNMSPEDSSIYLCSVEVWDRASSGANVLTFGAGSRLTVL.

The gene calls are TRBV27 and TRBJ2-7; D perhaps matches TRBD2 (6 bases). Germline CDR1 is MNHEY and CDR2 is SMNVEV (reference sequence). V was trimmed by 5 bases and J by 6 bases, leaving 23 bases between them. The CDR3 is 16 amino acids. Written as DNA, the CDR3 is TGTGCCAGCAGTCCCTCCCTAGCGACCGCTCTGGTCGAGCAGTACTTC. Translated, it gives CASSPSLATALVEQYF.

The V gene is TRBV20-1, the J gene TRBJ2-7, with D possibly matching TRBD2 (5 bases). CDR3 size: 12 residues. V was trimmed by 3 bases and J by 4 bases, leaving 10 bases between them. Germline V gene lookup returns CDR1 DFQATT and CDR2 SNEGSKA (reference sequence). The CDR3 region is CSASSGLYEQYF. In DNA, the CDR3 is TGCAGTGCTAGTTCGGGATTGTACGAGCAGTACTTC.

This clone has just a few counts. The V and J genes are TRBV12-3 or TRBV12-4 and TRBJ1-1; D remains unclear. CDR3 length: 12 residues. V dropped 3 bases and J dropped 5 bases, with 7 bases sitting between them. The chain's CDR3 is CASSFPGTEAFF. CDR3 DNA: TGTGCCAGCAGTTTCCCGGGGACTGAAGCTTTCTTT.

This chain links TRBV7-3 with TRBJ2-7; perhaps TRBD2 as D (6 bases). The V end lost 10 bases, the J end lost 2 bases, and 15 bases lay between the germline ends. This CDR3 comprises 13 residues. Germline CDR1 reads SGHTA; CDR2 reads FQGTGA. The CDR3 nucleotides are TGTGCCAAGATCCCGGGGGAGACCTACGAGCAGTACTTC. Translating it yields CAKIPGETYEQYF.

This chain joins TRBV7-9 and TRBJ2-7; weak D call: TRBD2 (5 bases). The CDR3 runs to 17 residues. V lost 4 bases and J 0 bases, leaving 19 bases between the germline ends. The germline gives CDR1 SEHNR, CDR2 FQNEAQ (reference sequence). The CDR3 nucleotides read TGTGCCAGCAGCTCGGAACCCCGCCGGGGAAACTCCTACGAGCAGTACTTC. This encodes CASSSEPRRGNSYEQYF.

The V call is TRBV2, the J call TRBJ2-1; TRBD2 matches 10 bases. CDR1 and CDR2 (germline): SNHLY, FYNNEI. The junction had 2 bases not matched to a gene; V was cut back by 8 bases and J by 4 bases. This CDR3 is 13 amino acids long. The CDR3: CASGLAEYNEQFF. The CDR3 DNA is TGTGCCAGCGGACTAGCGGAGTACAATGAGCAGTTCTTC.

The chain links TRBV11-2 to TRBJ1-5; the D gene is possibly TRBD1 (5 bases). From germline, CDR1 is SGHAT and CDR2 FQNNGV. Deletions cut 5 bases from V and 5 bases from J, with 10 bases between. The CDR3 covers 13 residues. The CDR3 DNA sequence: TGTGCCAGCAGCGTTGACAGACATCAGCCCCAGCATTTT. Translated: CASSVDRHQPQHF.

For the CDR3, the DNA is TGTGCCAGCAGCTCCCATGGCGGGAGGGCCCAGAATGAGCAGTTCTTC. Translation: CASSSHGGRAQNEQFF. The chain carries TRBV11-1 and TRBJ2-1; TRBD2 aligns across 9 bases. The germline V gene encodes CDR1 SGHAT and CDR2 FQDESV (reference sequence). Trimming took 4 bases from V and 7 from J; bases not matched to a gene: 11. The CDR3 spans 16 residues.

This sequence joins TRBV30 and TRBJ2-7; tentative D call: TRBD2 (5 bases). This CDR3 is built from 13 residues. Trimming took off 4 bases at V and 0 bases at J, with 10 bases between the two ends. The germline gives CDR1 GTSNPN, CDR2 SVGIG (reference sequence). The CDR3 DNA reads TGTGCCTGGAAGAGGACTGACTCCTACGAGCAGTACTTC. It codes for CAWKRTDSYEQYF.

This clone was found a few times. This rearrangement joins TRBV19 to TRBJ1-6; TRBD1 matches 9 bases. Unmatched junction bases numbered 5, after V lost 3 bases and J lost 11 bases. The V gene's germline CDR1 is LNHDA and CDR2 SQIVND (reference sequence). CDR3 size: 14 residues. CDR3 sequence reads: CASSIRGQGPPLHF. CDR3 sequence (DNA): TGTGCCAGTAGTATCAGGGGACAGGGACCACCCCTCCACTTT.

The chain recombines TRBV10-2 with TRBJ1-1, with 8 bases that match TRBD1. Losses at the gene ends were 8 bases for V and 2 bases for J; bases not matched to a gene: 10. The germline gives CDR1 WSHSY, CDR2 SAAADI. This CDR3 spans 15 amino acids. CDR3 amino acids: CASAGTGGFNTEAFF. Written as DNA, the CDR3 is TGCGCCAGCGCTGGGACAGGAGGGTTCAACACTGAAGCTTTCTTT.

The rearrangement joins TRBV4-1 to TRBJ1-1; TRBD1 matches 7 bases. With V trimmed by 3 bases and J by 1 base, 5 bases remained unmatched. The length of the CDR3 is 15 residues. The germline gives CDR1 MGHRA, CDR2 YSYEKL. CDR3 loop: CASSHRQGGNTEAFF. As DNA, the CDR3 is TGCGCCAGCAGCCATAGACAGGGTGGGAACACTGAAGCTTTCTTT.

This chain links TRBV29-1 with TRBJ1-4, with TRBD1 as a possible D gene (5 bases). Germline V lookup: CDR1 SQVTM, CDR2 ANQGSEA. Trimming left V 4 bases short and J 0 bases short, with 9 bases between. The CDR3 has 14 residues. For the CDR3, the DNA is TGCAGCGTTGGGGGCGGGACAACTAATGAAAAACTGTTTTTT. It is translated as CSVGGGTTNEKLFF.

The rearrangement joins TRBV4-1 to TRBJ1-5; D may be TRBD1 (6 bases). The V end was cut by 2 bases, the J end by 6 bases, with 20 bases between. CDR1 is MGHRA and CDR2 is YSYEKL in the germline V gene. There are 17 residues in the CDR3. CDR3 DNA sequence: TGCGCCAGCAGCCAACCTGGGGTTTGGGGGCCCGGTCAGCCCCAGCATTTT. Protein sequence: CASSQPGVWGPGQPQHF.

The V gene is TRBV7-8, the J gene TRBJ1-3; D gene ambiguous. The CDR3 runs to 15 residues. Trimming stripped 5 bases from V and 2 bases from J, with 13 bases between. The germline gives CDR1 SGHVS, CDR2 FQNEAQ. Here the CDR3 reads CASSVTDLTGNTIYF. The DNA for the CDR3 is TGTGCCAGCAGCGTAACGGACTTGACTGGAAACACCATATATTTT.

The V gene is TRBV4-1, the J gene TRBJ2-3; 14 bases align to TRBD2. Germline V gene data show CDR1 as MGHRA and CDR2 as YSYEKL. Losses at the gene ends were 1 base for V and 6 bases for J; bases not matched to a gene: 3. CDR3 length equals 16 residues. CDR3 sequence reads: CASSQGLAGGWDTQYF. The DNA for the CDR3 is TGCGCCAGCAGCCAAGGACTAGCGGGAGGGTGGGATACGCAGTATTTT.

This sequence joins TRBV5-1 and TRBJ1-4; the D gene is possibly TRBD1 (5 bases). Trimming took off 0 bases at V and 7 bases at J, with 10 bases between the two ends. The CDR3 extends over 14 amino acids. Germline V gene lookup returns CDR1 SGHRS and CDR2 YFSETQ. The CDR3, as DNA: TGCGCCAGCAGCTTGGAAAGGGGTGGTGAAAAACTGTTTTTT. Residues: CASSLERGGEKLFF.

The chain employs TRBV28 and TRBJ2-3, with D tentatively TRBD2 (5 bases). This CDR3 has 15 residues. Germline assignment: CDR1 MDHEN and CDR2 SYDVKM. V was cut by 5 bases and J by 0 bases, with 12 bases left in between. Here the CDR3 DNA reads TGTGCCAGCAGTGCAGGACTCTCAAGCACAGATACGCAGTATTTT. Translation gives CASSAGLSSTDTQYF.

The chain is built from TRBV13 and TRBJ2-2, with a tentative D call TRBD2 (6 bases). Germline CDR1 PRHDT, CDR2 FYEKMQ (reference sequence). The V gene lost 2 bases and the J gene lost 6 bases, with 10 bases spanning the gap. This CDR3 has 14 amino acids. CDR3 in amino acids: CASSLPGVPGELFF. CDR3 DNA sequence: TGTGCCAGCAGCTTACCGGGGGTGCCCGGGGAGCTGTTTTTT.

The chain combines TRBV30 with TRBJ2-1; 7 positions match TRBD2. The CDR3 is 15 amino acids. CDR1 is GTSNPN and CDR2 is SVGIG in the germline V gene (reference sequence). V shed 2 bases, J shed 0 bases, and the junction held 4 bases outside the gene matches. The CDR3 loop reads CAWSYSSGSYNEQFF. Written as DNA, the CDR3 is TGTGCCTGGAGTTACTCTAGCGGCTCCTACAATGAGCAGTTCTTC.

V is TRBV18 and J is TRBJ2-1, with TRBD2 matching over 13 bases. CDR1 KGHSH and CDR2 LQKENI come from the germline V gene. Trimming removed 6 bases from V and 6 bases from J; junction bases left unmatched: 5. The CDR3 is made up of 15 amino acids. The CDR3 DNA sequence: TGTGCCAGCTCTACTAGCGGGAGGGCCGGCAATGAGCAGTTCTTC. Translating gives CASSTSGRAGNEQFF.

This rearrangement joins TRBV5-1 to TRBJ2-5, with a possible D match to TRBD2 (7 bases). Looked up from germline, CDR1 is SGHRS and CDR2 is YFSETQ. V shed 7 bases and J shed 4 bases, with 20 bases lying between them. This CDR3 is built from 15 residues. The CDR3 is CASETEGGRGETQYF. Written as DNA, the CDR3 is TGCGCCAGCGAAACCGAGGGGGGGCGAGGAGAGACCCAGTACTTC.

The CDR3 spells CASSPRTGENIQYF. In nucleotides, the CDR3 is TGTGCCAGCTCACCACGGACAGGGGAAAACATTCAGTACTTC. The chain carries TRBV18 and TRBJ2-4; 9 positions match TRBD1. The junction had 0 bases not matched to a gene; V was cut back by 1 base and J by 5 bases. Germline V gives CDR1 KGHSH, CDR2 LQKENI. There are 14 residues in the CDR3.

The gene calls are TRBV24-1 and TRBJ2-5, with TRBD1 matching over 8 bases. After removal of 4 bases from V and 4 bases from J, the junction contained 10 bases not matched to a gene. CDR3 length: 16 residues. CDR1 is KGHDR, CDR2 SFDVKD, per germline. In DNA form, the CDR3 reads TGTGCCACCAGTGAGGGGACAGGACGGGAGAGAGAGACCCAGTACTTC. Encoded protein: CATSEGTGRERETQYF.